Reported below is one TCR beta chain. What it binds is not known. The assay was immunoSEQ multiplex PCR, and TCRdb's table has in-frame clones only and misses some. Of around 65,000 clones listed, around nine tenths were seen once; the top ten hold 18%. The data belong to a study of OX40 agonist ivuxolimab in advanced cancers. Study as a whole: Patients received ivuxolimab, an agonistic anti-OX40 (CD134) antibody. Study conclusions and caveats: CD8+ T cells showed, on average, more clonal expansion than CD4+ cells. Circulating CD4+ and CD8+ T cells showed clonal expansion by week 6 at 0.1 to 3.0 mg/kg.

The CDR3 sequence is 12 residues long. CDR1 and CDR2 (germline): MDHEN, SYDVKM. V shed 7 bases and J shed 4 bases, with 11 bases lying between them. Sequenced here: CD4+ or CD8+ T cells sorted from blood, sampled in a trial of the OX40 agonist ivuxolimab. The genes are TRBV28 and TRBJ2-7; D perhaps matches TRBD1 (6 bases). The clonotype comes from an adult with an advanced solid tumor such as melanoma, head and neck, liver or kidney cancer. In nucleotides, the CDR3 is TGTGCCAGCACCGCGGACAGTTACGAGCAGTACTTC. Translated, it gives CASTADSYEQYF. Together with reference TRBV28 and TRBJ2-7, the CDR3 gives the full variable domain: DVKVTQSSRYLVKRTGEKVFLECVQDMDHENMFWYRQDPGLGLRLIYFSYDVKMKEKGDIPEGYSVSREKKERFSLILESASTNQTSMYLCASTADSYEQYFGPGTRLTVT.